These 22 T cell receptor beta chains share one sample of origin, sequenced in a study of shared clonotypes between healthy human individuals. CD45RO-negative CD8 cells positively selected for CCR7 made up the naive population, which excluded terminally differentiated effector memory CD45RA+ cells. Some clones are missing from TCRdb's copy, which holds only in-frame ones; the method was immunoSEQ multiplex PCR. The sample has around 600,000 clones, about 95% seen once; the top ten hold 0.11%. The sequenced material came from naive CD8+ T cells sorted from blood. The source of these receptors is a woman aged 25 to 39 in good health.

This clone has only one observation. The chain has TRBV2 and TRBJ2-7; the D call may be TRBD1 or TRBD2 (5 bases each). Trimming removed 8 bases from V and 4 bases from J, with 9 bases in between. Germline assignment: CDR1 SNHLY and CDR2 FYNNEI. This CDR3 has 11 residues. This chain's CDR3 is CASFGGYEQYF. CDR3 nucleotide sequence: TGTGCCAGCTTTGGGGGATACGAGCAGTACTTC.

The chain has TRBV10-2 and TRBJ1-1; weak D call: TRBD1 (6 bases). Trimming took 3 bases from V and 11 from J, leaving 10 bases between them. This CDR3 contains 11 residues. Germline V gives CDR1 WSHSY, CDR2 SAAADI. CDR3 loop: CASSEGGKAFF. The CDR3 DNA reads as TGCGCCAGCAGTGAAGGGGGGAAGGCTTTCTTT.

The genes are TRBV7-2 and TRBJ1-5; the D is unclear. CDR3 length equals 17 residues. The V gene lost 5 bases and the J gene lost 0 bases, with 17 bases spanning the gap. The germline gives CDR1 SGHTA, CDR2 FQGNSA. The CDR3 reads CASSPKAIHHSNQPQHF. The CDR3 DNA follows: TGTGCCAGCAGCCCGAAAGCTATACACCATAGCAATCAGCCCCAGCATTTT.

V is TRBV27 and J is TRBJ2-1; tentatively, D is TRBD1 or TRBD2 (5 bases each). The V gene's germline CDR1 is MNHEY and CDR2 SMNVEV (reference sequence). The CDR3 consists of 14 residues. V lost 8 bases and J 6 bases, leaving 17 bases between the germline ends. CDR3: CASSPGPKGNEQFF. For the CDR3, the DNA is TGTGCCAGCTCCCCGGGACCTAAGGGCAATGAGCAGTTCTTC.

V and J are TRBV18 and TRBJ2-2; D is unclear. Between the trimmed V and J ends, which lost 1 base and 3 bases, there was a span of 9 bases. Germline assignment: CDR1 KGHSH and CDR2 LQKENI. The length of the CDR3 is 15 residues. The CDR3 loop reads CASSPQGADTGELFF. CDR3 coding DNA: TGTGCCAGCTCACCACAGGGCGCGGACACCGGGGAGCTGTTTTTT.

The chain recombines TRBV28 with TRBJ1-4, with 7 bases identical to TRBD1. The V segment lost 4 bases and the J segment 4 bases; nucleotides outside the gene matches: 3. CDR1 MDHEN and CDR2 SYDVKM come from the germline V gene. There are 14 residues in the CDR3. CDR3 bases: TGTGCCAGCAGTTCGACAGGGTTTAATGAAAAACTGTTTTTT. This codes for CASSSTGFNEKLFF.

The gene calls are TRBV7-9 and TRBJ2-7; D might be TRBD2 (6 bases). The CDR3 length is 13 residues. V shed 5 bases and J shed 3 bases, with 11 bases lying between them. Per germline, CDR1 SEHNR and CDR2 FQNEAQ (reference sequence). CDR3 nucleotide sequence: TGTGCCAGCAGCACGGGGGACGGCTACGAGCAGTACTTC. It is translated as CASSTGDGYEQYF.

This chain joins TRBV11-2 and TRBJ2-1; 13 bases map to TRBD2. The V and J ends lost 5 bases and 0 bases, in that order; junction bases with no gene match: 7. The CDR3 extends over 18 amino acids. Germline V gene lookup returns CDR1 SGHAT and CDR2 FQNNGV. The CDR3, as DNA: TGTGCCAGCAGCAACGGACTAGCGGGAGTCAGCTCCTACAATGAGCAGTTCTTC. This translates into CASSNGLAGVSSYNEQFF. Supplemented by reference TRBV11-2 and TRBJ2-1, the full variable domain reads EAGVAQSPRYKIIEKRQSVAFWCNPISGHATLYWYQQILGQGPKLLIQFQNNGVVDDSQLPKDRFSAERLKGVDSTLKIQPAKLEDSAVYLCASSNGLAGVSSYNEQFFGPGTRLTVL.

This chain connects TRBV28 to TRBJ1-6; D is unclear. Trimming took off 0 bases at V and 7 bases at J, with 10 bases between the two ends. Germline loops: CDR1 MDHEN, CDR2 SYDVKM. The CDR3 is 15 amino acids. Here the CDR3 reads CASSLWPGTNSPLHF. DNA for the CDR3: TGTGCCAGCAGTTTATGGCCCGGTACAAATTCACCCCTCCACTTT.

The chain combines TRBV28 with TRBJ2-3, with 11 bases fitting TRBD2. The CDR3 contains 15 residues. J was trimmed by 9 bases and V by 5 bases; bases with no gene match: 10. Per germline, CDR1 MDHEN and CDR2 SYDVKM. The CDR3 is CASSLLAGGEGTQYF. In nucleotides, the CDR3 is TGTGCCAGCAGTCTGCTAGCGGGAGGAGAGGGGACGCAGTATTTT.

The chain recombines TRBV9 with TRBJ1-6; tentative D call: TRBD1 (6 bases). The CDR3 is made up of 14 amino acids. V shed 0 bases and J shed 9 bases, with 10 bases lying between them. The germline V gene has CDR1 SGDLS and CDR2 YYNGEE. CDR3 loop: CASSVGQGISPLHF. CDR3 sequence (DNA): TGTGCCAGCAGCGTAGGTCAGGGGATTTCACCCCTCCACTTT.

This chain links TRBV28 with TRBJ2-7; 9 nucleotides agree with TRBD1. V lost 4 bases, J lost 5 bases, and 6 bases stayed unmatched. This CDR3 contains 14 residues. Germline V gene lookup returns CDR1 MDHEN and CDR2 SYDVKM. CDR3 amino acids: CASSSGTGMHEQYF. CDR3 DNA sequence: TGTGCCAGCAGTTCCGGGACAGGGATGCACGAGCAGTACTTC.

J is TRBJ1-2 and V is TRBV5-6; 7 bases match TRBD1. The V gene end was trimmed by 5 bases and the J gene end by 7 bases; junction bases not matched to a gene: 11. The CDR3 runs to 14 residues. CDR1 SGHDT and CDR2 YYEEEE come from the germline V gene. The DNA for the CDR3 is TGTGCCAGCAGGTATCAGGAGGGGGCAGTTGGCTACACCTTC. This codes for CASRYQEGAVGYTF.

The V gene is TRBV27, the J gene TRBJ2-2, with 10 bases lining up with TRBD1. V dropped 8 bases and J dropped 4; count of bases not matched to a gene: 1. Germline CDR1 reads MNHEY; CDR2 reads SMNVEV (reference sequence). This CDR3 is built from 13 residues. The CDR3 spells CASRTGGTGELFF. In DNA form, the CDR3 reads TGTGCCAGCCGGACAGGGGGCACCGGGGAGCTGTTTTTT.

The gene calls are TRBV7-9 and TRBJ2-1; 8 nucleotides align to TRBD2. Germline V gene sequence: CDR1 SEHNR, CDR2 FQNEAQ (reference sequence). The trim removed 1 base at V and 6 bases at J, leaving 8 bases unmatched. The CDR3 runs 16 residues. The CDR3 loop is CASSLEPSGRVNEQFF. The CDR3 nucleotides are TGTGCCAGCAGCTTAGAGCCCAGCGGGAGAGTCAATGAGCAGTTCTTC.

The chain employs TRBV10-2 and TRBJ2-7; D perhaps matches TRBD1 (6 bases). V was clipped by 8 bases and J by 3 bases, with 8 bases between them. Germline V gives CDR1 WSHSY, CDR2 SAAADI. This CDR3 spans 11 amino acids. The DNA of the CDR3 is TGCGCCAGCGGGACATTCTACGAGCAGTACTTC. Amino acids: CASGTFYEQYF.

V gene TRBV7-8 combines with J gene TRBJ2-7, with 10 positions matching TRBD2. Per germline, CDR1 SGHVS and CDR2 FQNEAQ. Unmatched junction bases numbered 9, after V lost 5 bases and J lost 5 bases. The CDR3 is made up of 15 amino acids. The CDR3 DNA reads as TGTGCCAGCAGCCCTTGGGCTAGCGGGAGTCACGAGCAGTACTTC. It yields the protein CASSPWASGSHEQYF.

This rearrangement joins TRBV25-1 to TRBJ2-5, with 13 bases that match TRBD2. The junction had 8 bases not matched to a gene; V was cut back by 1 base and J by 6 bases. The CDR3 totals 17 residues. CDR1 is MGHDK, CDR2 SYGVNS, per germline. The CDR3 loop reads CASSESRGLAGDKTQYF. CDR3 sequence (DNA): TGTGCCAGCAGTGAATCCCGCGGACTAGCGGGAGATAAGACCCAGTACTTC.

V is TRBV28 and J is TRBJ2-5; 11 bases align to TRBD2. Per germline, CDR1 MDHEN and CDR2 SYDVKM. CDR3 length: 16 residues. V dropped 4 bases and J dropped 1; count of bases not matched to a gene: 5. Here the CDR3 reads CASSSSGRWGQETQYF. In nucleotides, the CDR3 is TGTGCCAGCAGTTCTAGCGGGAGGTGGGGCCAAGAGACCCAGTACTTC.

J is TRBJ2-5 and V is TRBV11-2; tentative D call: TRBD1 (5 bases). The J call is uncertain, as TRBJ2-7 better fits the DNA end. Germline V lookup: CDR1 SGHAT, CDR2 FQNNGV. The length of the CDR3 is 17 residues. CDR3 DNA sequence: TGTGCCAGCAGCTTAGACAGGGTCGGTAGGAGCTCCTACGAGCAGTACTTC. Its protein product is CASSLDRVGRSSYEQYF.

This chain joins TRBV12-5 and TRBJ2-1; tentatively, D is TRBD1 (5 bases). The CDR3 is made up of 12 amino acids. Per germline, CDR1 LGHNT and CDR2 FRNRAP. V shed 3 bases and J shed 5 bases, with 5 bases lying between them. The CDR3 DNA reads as TGTGCTAGTGGTTTAGGGGACAATGAGCAGTTCTTC. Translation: CASGLGDNEQFF.

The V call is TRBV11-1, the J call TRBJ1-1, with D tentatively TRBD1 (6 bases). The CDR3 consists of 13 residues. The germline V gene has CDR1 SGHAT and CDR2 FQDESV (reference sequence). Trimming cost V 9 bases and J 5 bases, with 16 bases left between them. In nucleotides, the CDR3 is TGTGCCAGTCTCGGACAGCCGAGGACTGAAGCTTTCTTT. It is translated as CASLGQPRTEAFF.